The 24 T cell receptor beta chains presented below share a single source sample, sequenced in a study of T cells in Graves' hyperthyroidism and ophthalmopathy. Amplification of TCR beta CDR3 regions was performed using RNA transcripts as template. HTBI primers were the set used in a first-round RT-PCR of the TCR CDR3. One entry per CDR3 protein, called by TCRdb with MiXCR from the multiplex PCR reads. The repertoire includes about 560,000 distinct CDR3 sequences, 16% of them detected once, and approximately 18% sits in the top ten. The sample comprised blood. These receptors all stem from a woman younger than 30 with Graves' hyperthyroidism.

In the case of this clonotype: A much larger clone lies one base from this, so it may be a read error. The chain recombines TRBV7-2 with TRBJ2-1; 7 positions match TRBD2. V was clipped by 5 bases and J by 4 bases; unmatched bases: 14. The V gene's germline CDR1 is SGHTA and CDR2 FQGNSA. The length of the CDR3 is 17 residues. CDR3 protein: CASSRLVSLAEYNEQFF. The CDR3 coding sequence is TGTGCCAGCAGCCGTCTAGTATCCCTAGCGGAGTACAATGAGCAGTTCTTC.

This clonotype was found many times. The rearrangement joins TRBV20-1 to TRBJ1-1, with 9 bases fitting TRBD1. CDR3 length: 16 residues. The V gene end was trimmed by 4 bases and the J gene end by 0 bases; junction bases not matched to a gene: 9. Germline assignment: CDR1 DFQATT and CDR2 SNEGSKA (reference sequence). The chain's CDR3 is CSAKKGQGIMNTEAFF. In DNA form, the CDR3 reads TGCAGTGCTAAGAAAGGACAGGGGATCATGAACACTGAAGCTTTCTTT.

This clonotype was found a few times. This sequence joins TRBV7-9 and TRBJ1-4; TRBD1 matches 10 bases. The junction had 4 bases not matched to a gene; V was cut back by 1 base and J by 5 bases. Looked up from germline, CDR1 is SEHNR and CDR2 is FQNEAQ (reference sequence). There are 16 residues in the CDR3. Here the CDR3 reads CASSLGQGAENEKLFF. CDR3 in DNA: TGTGCCAGCAGCTTAGGACAGGGGGCCGAGAATGAAAAACTGTTTTTT.

This clonotype was detected only a few times. The V gene is TRBV7-9, the J gene TRBJ1-1; the match to TRBD1 covers 7 bases. The V segment lost 5 bases and the J segment 1 base; nucleotides outside the gene matches: 4. Germline-derived CDR1 and CDR2 are SEHNR and FQNEAQ (reference sequence). The CDR3 runs 14 residues. CDR3 coding DNA: TGTGCCAGCAGCAACCGGGACAGGAACACTGAAGCTTTCTTT. This codes for CASSNRDRNTEAFF.

This clonotype was counted many times. The chain uses TRBV5-6 and TRBJ2-3; the D gene is possibly TRBD1 (6 bases). This CDR3 is 14 amino acids long. The germline CDR1 and CDR2 sequences are SGHDT and YYEEEE. V lost 4 bases and J 13 bases, leaving 22 bases between the germline ends. CDR3 sequence (DNA): TGTGCCAGCAGCCCCCCCCTGAGCAGGGGTGCAAAGTATTTT. Translating gives CASSPPLSRGAKYF.

The rearrangement joins TRBV27 to TRBJ2-2; 7 positions agree with TRBD2. CDR3 length: 16 amino acids. Losses at the gene ends were 3 bases for V and 3 bases for J; bases not matched to a gene: 7. In germline, CDR1 is MNHEY, CDR2 SMNVEV (reference sequence). The CDR3 is CASSFLAETYTGELFF. For the CDR3, the DNA is TGTGCCAGCAGTTTCCTAGCGGAGACTTACACCGGGGAGCTGTTTTTT.

This clonotype appeared a few times. The rearrangement uses TRBV19 and TRBJ2-7; TRBD1 matches at 7 bases. CDR1 LNHDA and CDR2 SQIVND come from the germline V gene (reference sequence). V shed 5 bases, J shed 0 bases, and the junction held 4 bases outside the gene matches. The CDR3 consists of 14 residues. CDR3 coding DNA: TGTGCCAGTAGTCGGGACAGAATCTCCTACGAGCAGTACTTC. Translating it yields CASSRDRISYEQYF.

In its sample, this clonotype was seen a few times. The V and J genes are TRBV10-3 and TRBJ2-3; 9 bases map to TRBD2. The CDR3 covers 16 residues. V lost 10 bases to trimming and J lost 2 bases; unmatched junction nucleotides: 13. Germline CDR1 reads ENHRY; CDR2 reads SYGVKD. In DNA, the CDR3 is TGTGCCACCCACGACAATGCGGGAGGGCTCACAGATACGCAGTATTTT. The encoded protein is CATHDNAGGLTDTQYF.

J is TRBJ1-5 and V is TRBV11-2; 12 nucleotides agree with TRBD1. From germline, CDR1 is SGHAT and CDR2 FQNNGV. The CDR3 consists of 19 residues. With 5 bases clipped from V and 5 bases from J, the junction kept 16 bases outside the gene matches. CDR3 in amino acids: CASSALRDRGHREDQPQHF. CDR3 in DNA: TGTGCCAGCAGCGCCCTCCGGGACAGGGGGCATCGAGAGGATCAGCCCCAGCATTTT.

This clonotype was counted a few times. The CDR3 nucleotides are TGCGCCAGCAGCTCCCCCGGGACAAGAAGCTACGAGCAGTACTTC. Translation: CASSSPGTRSYEQYF. V gene TRBV5-1 combines with J gene TRBJ2-7, with TRBD1 as a possible D gene (6 bases). V was shortened by 3 bases and J by 3 bases, with 16 bases between the two germline ends. Germline values: CDR1 SGHRS, CDR2 YFSETQ. The CDR3 has 15 residues.

This rearrangement joins TRBV7-2 to TRBJ2-7; 8 nucleotides match TRBD2. Trimming took 5 bases from V and 1 from J; bases not matched to a gene: 7. This CDR3 has 15 residues. The germline V gene encodes CDR1 SGHTA and CDR2 FQGNSA. The CDR3 spells CASSRDSGSSYEQYF. CDR3 nucleotides: TGTGCCAGCAGCAGAGACAGCGGGAGTTCCTACGAGCAGTACTTC.

This clonotype was counted between two and nine times. V usage is TRBV28 and J usage is TRBJ2-2, with D tentatively TRBD2 (5 bases). Germline lookup yields CDR1 MDHEN and CDR2 SYDVKM. Trimming removed 6 bases at V and 7 bases at J, with 15 bases between. This CDR3 region has 14 residues. The CDR3 coding sequence is TGTGCCAGCAGCCCCGGCTGGGCGGGCGGGGAGCTGTTTTTT. This gives the protein CASSPGWAGGELFF.

The table lists this clonotype with a few counts. The J gene is TRBJ2-3, the V gene TRBV9; 14 bases align to TRBD2. Trimming cost V 1 base and J 4 bases; bases outside gene matches: 5. CDR3 length: 17 residues. The germline CDR1 and CDR2 sequences are SGDLS and YYNGEE. Written as DNA, the CDR3 is TGTGCCAGCAGCGTACCGACTAGCGGGAGGGGTCCAGATACGCAGTATTTT. Its protein product is CASSVPTSGRGPDTQYF.

This clonotype has a handful of counts. The chain recombines TRBV7-9 with TRBJ2-7; D gene uncertain. The V gene's germline CDR1 is SEHNR and CDR2 FQNEAQ (reference sequence). Trimming removed 3 bases at V and 3 bases at J, with 3 bases between. This CDR3 comprises 11 residues. DNA for the CDR3: TGTGCCAGCAGCTTCTTCTACGAGCAGTACTTC. This encodes CASSFFYEQYF.

This clonotype was seen a handful of times. CDR3 in amino acids: CASSERHYYNEQFF. In DNA, the CDR3 is TGTGCCAGCAGTGAAAGGCACTACTACAATGAGCAGTTCTTC. The J gene is TRBJ2-1, the V gene TRBV6-1; D is ambiguous. V dropped 2 bases and J dropped 3 bases, with 8 bases sitting between them. The germline gives CDR1 MNHNS, CDR2 SASEGT. This CDR3 spans 14 amino acids.

The chain links TRBV24-1 to TRBJ2-2; the D is unclear. This CDR3 region has 13 residues. Trimming pared 6 bases from V and 1 base from J, leaving 5 bases between. The V gene's germline CDR1 is KGHDR and CDR2 SFDVKD. The CDR3 DNA is TGTGCCACCAGTTCGGGGAACACCGGGGAGCTGTTTTTT. This encodes CATSSGNTGELFF.

This clonotype came up a few times. V usage is TRBV20-1 and J usage is TRBJ1-5; 12 nucleotides line up with TRBD1. The CDR3 consists of 17 residues. The junction had 10 bases not matched to a gene; V was cut back by 3 bases and J by 4 bases. Germline-derived CDR1 and CDR2 are DFQATT and SNEGSKA (reference sequence). CDR3 nucleotides: TGCAGTGCTAGGCCGGGACAGGGGGCCTTGGGGAATCAGCCCCAGCATTTT. Protein product: CSARPGQGALGNQPQHF.

This clonotype was picked up a small number of times. The chain couples TRBV10-3 to TRBJ2-7; D assignment may be TRBD1 or TRBD2 (5 bases each). V lost 7 bases to trimming and J lost 6 bases, with 19 bases between them. Germline V gene lookup returns CDR1 ENHRY and CDR2 SYGVKD. CDR3 length equals 14 residues. The CDR3 region has the DNA TGTGCCATCACCCCGGATGGGGGTAAGGGCGAGCAGTACTTC. Translated: CAITPDGGKGEQYF.

This clonotype has at least ten counts. This chain joins TRBV28 and TRBJ1-4, with a tentative D call TRBD1 (5 bases). Germline V CDR1 and CDR2: MDHEN, SYDVKM. The CDR3 is 16 amino acids. Trimming left V 5 bases short and J 3 bases short, with 16 bases between. As DNA, the CDR3 is TGTGCCAGCAGTAACCGGGGCCCTGGATCTAATGAAAAACTGTTTTTT. It yields the protein CASSNRGPGSNEKLFF.

This clonotype was seen ten or more times. The chain joins TRBV3-1 to TRBJ2-7; 7 bases map to TRBD1. CDR1 LGHDT and CDR2 YNNKEL come from the germline V gene (reference sequence). The CDR3 totals 15 residues. Trimming took 0 bases from V and 0 from J; bases not matched to a gene: 2. CDR3 in DNA: TGTGCCAGCAGCCAAGATCCAGGGGGCTCCTACGAGCAGTACTTC. Protein: CASSQDPGGSYEQYF.

This clonotype was counted a few times. The rearrangement joins TRBV28 to TRBJ2-4, with TRBD1 matching over 8 bases. The V gene end was trimmed by 4 bases and the J gene end by 8 bases; junction bases not matched to a gene: 4. This CDR3 spans 13 amino acids. Looked up from germline, CDR1 is MDHEN and CDR2 is SYDVKM. The CDR3 reads CASSSGTGDIQYF. The CDR3 DNA sequence: TGTGCCAGCAGTTCCGGGACAGGAGACATTCAGTACTTC.

This clonotype was picked up a small number of times. The chain employs TRBV30 and TRBJ2-2, with D uncertain. V lost 0 bases, J lost 5 bases, and 7 bases lay in between. Germline CDR1 reads GTSNPN; CDR2 reads SVGIG (reference sequence). This CDR3 spans 13 amino acids. The CDR3: CAWSVLHTGELFF. The CDR3 DNA is TGTGCCTGGAGTGTACTACATACCGGGGAGCTGTTTTTT.

Only a few counts were recorded for this clonotype. This chain connects TRBV12-3 or TRBV12-4 to TRBJ2-7; D is possibly TRBD1 or TRBD2 (5 bases each). Trimming removed 6 bases at V and 3 bases at J, with 15 bases between. There are 14 residues in the CDR3. The CDR3 DNA is TGTGCCAGCAGCTGGGGGATTAGAAACTACGAGCAGTACTTC. Its translation: CASSWGIRNYEQYF.

Ten or more counts support this clonotype. This sequence joins TRBV30 and TRBJ1-1; D gene unclear. CDR1 and CDR2 from the germline V gene are GTSNPN and SVGIG (reference sequence). This CDR3 contains 13 residues. Trimming stripped 5 bases from V and 1 base from J, with 11 bases between. CDR3 DNA sequence: TGTGCCTGGGGGCAGTGGACGAACACTGAAGCTTTCTTT. Its protein product is CAWGQWTNTEAFF. Filled out from reference TRBV30 and TRBJ1-1, the complete variable domain reads SQTIHQWPATLVQPVGSPLSLECTVEGTSNPNLYWYRQAAGRGLQLLFYSVGIGQISSEVPQNLSASRPQDRQFILSSKKLLLSDSGFYLCAWGQWTNTEAFFGQGTRLTVV.